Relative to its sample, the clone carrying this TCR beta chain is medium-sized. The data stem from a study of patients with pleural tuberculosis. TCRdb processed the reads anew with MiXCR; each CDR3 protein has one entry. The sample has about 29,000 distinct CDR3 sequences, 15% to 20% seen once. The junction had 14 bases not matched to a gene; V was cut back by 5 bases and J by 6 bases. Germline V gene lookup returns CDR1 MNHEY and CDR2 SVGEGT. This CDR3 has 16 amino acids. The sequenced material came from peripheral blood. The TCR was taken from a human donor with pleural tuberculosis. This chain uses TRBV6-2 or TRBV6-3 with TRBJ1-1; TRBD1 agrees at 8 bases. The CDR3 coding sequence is TGTGCCAGCAGTCGTCAGGGGGCGCAGGAACGGGCTGAAGCTTTCTTT. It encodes CASSRQGAQERAEAFF.